The rows below give T cell receptor beta chains drawn from one sample of a study of T cell responses to AZD1222 COVID-19 vaccine. Sequenced by immunoSEQ multiplex PCR; TCRdb stores in-frame clones only, minus some. The sample includes approximately 130,000 clones, under 95% seen only once; the top ten take roughly 5%. Sequenced here: peripheral blood, sampled on day 0 of AZD1222 vaccination. The receptors originated from an adult in good health. Both conserved end residues are part of each CDR3. The order of the fields is V gene, D gene, J gene, clone size, CDR3 protein, CDR3 DNA. The D gene is left open where the match is weak. Clone size is stated in some rows and not others, as once, few, many or a class when expanded.

TRBV27,TRBD1,TRBJ1-2,-,CASSNRQGTGEYGYTF,TGTGCCAGCAGTAATCGACAGGGCACAGGGGAGTATGGCTACACCTTC
TRBV19,TRBD1,TRBJ1-1,once,CASSVGQLMNTEAFF,TGTGCCAGTAGCGTGGGACAGCTAATGAACACTGAAGCTTTCTTT
TRBV30,TRBD1,TRBJ1-4,-,CAWSSPGQGIEKLFF,TGTGCCTGGAGTTCTCCGGGACAGGGAATCGAAAAACTGTTTTTT
TRBV10-2,-,TRBJ2-4,-,CASSESSRDSKNIQYF,TGCGCCAGCAGTGAGTCGTCTAGGGACTCCAAAAACATTCAGTACTTC
TRBV28,TRBD1,TRBJ1-4,-,CASRPDRVFGEKLFF,TGTGCCAGTCGACCGGACAGGGTGTTTGGTGAAAAACTGTTTTTT
TRBV28,TRBD1,TRBJ2-7,-,CASSPGDRGLLSYF,TGTGCCAGCAGCCCCGGGGACAGGGGCCTTTTATCGTACTTC
TRBV28,-,TRBJ1-3,-,CASKDPGNTIYF,TGTGCCAGCAAGGATCCTGGAAACACCATATATTTT
TRBV25-1,-,TRBJ1-3,few,CASSEERTGNTIYF,TGTGCCAGCAGTGAAGAACGAACTGGAAACACCATATATTTT
TRBV3-1/TRBV3-2,TRBD1,TRBJ1-2,-,CASSPYRGGYGYTF,TGTGCCAGCAGCCCATACAGGGGAGGCTATGGCTACACCTTC
TRBV18,-,TRBJ2-5,once,CASSQQRAQETQYF,TGTGCCAGCTCACAACAACGGGCCCAAGAGACCCAGTACTTC
TRBV14,TRBD1,TRBJ1-1,-,CASSHRQGAKTEAFF,TGTGCCAGCAGCCACAGACAGGGGGCGAAGACTGAAGCTTTCTTT
TRBV10-3,-,TRBJ1-1,once,CAIRNPQMNTEAFF,TGTGCCATCAGAAACCCTCAAATGAACACTGAAGCTTTCTTT
TRBV7-2,-,TRBJ2-1,-,CASSTDQGGEQFF,TGTGCCAGCAGCACCGACCAGGGCGGTGAGCAGTTCTTC
TRBV2,-,TRBJ1-5,-,CASNRDREQPQHF,TGTGCCAGCAACAGGGATAGGGAGCAGCCCCAGCATTTT
TRBV5-1,-,TRBJ2-1,-,CASSYLSYGDNEQFF,TGCGCCAGCAGCTACCTCTCGTACGGAGACAATGAGCAGTTCTTC
TRBV6-5,-,TRBJ1-1,-,CASQDGEHTEAFF,TGTGCCAGCCAAGACGGCGAGCACACTGAAGCTTTCTTT
TRBV9,TRBD1,TRBJ1-2,-,CASSVEHTGGGYTF,TGTGCCAGCAGCGTAGAGCATACAGGGGGAGGCTACACCTTC
TRBV2,TRBD2,TRBJ2-1,once,CASRRAGGQYEQFF,TGTGCCAGCAGGCGAGCGGGAGGGCAGTATGAGCAGTTCTTC
TRBV3-1/TRBV3-2,-,TRBJ1-5,-,CASSQAPGDPGWPQHF,TGTGCCAGCAGCCAAGCGCCCGGAGACCCCGGGTGGCCCCAGCATTTT
TRBV30,TRBD2,TRBJ2-5,-,CAWRGLAGGETQYF,TGTGCCTGGAGGGGACTAGCGGGAGGCGAGACCCAGTACTTC
TRBV6-1,-,TRBJ1-2,-,CASSESRVRYGYTF,TGTGCCAGCAGTGAATCGCGAGTTCGGTATGGCTACACCTTC
TRBV19,-,TRBJ1-5,-,CASKGWGSNQPQHF,TGTGCCAGTAAGGGTTGGGGGTCAAATCAGCCCCAGCATTTT
TRBV30,-,TRBJ2-5,-,CAWRDKGLGQETQYF,TGTGCCTGGAGAGACAAGGGGCTTGGGCAAGAGACCCAGTACTTC
TRBV14,-,TRBJ2-2,-,CASGGDTGELFF,TGTGCCAGCGGAGGGGACACCGGGGAGCTGTTTTTT
TRBV19,-,TRBJ2-7,-,CASSRQGNYEQYF,TGTGCCAGTAGTCGCCAGGGGAACTACGAGCAGTACTTC
TRBV18,TRBD1,TRBJ1-1,-,CASSPKTGVTEAFF,TGTGCCAGCTCCCCCAAGACAGGGGTCACTGAAGCTTTCTTT
TRBV7-8,-,TRBJ2-7,-,CASSERTPVAAYEQYF,TGTGCCAGCAGCGAACGAACCCCGGTGGCAGCATACGAGCAGTACTTC
TRBV18,TRBD1,TRBJ2-5,once,CASSPLGGAGETQYF,TGTGCCAGCTCACCACTAGGGGGCGCGGGTGAGACCCAGTACTTC
TRBV21-1,-,TRBJ1-4,-,CASSNPGQARWGEKLFF,TGTGCCAGCAGCAACCCGGGCCAAGCGCGATGGGGTGAAAAACTGTTTTTT
TRBV12-5,TRBD1,TRBJ1-5,-,CASGLVMPLETGGAGQPQHF,TGTGCTAGTGGTTTGGTAATGCCCCTAGAGACAGGGGGCGCCGGTCAGCCCCAGCATTTT